These 27 T cell receptor beta chains came from one sample sequenced in a study of blood T cell repertoires in COVID-19. TCRdb's copy holds only in-frame clones and misses some; the assay was immunoSEQ multiplex PCR. The sample includes tens of thousands of clones, about 80% of them seen just once. Material: peripheral blood. The receptor source for this set is a man between 70 and 80 years old with acute or convalescent COVID-19.

The chain combines TRBV7-2 with TRBJ2-3; 9 bases are shared with TRBD1. This CDR3 region has 15 residues. V shed 5 bases and J 3 bases; nucleotides not matched to a gene: 6. The V gene's germline CDR1 is SGHTA and CDR2 FQGNSA. The CDR3 loop is CASSPRDRETDTQYF. CDR3 nucleotides: TGTGCCAGCAGCCCGCGGGACAGGGAAACAGATACGCAGTATTTT.

V gene TRBV6-5 combines with J gene TRBJ1-4; 9 bases are shared with TRBD1. Germline trimming cut 3 bases from V and 7 bases from J; bases unmatched to any gene: 9. The germline V gene has CDR1 MNHEY and CDR2 SVGAGI. The CDR3 runs to 16 residues. CDR3 amino acids: CASSYHPQGAFEKLFF. CDR3 nucleotides: TGTGCCAGCAGTTATCATCCACAGGGGGCGTTTGAAAAACTGTTTTTT.

The chain recombines TRBV5-5 with TRBJ2-5; 8 bases match TRBD2. This CDR3 region has 16 residues. Germline assignment: CDR1 SGHKS and CDR2 YYEKEE (reference sequence). Trimming cost V 4 bases and J 1 base; bases outside gene matches: 9. The DNA for the CDR3 is TGTGCCAGCAGCCCCGGGGGGCGGGGGGCCCAAGAGACCCAGTACTTC. This encodes CASSPGGRGAQETQYF.

The V call is TRBV27, the J call TRBJ1-5; a possible D gene is TRBD1 (6 bases). The germline V gene has CDR1 MNHEY and CDR2 SMNVEV (reference sequence). Trimming pared 10 bases from V and 1 base from J, leaving 17 bases between. The CDR3 is 15 amino acids. The CDR3 DNA follows: TGTGCCACGGCGACACAACAGGGAAGCAATCAGCCCCAGCATTTT. Translation gives CATATQQGSNQPQHF.

V usage is TRBV10-1 and J usage is TRBJ2-1; D gene unclear. This CDR3 is 13 amino acids long. The ends were cut back, 3 bases at V and 3 bases at J, with 6 bases in the middle. Per germline, CDR1 WNHNN and CDR2 SYGVQD (reference sequence). The CDR3 protein is CASSEWSYNEQFF. The CDR3 DNA is TGCGCCAGCAGTGAATGGAGCTACAATGAGCAGTTCTTC.

The chain employs TRBV9 and TRBJ2-3; TRBD2 aligns across 8 bases. V dropped 3 bases and J dropped 2; count of bases not matched to a gene: 5. This CDR3 comprises 15 residues. The germline CDR1 and CDR2 sequences are SGDLS and YYNGEE. In DNA form, the CDR3 reads TGTGCCAGCAGCGAGGGACTAGAACTCACAGATACGCAGTATTTT. This encodes CASSEGLELTDTQYF.

The V and J genes are TRBV9 and TRBJ2-7; 7 bases fit TRBD2. This CDR3 region has 15 residues. The V gene's germline CDR1 is SGDLS and CDR2 YYNGEE. Trimming cost V 3 bases and J 3 bases; bases outside gene matches: 9. The CDR3 DNA is TGTGCCAGCAGCGAGAGAAGCGGGGATAACTACGAGCAGTACTTC. Amino acids: CASSERSGDNYEQYF.

The genes are TRBV28 and TRBJ1-5, with TRBD1 matching 9 bases. V trimming: 10 bases; J trimming: 0 bases; junction bases outside the gene matches: 4. The germline CDR1 and CDR2 sequences are MDHEN and SYDVKM. The CDR3 extends over 14 amino acids. The CDR3 DNA is TGTGCCATCCCGGGACAGGGTAGCAATCAGCCCCAGCATTTT. It specifies CAIPGQGSNQPQHF.

The chain is built from TRBV7-8 and TRBJ2-7; TRBD2 agrees at 7 bases. Germline assignment: CDR1 SGHVS and CDR2 FQNEAQ. This CDR3 has 13 residues. Losses at the gene ends were 5 bases for V and 5 bases for J; bases not matched to a gene: 6. This chain's CDR3 is CASSPGRADEQYF. CDR3 DNA sequence: TGTGCCAGCAGCCCGGGGAGGGCCGACGAGCAGTACTTC.

The chain carries TRBV5-1 and TRBJ1-1; 7 positions match TRBD1. The CDR3 spans 14 residues. With 2 bases clipped from V and 0 bases from J, the junction kept 1 base outside the gene matches. Germline V lookup: CDR1 SGHRS, CDR2 YFSETQ. The CDR3 DNA reads as TGCGCCAGCAGCTTAGGGGGCATGAACACTGAAGCTTTCTTT. Translating it yields CASSLGGMNTEAFF.

The chain joins TRBV7-3 to TRBJ1-1; 9 bases line up with TRBD1. The J segment lost 4 bases and the V segment lost 4 bases, leaving 4 bases of the junction unmatched. CDR3 length: 14 amino acids. Germline CDR1 and CDR2: SGHTA and FQGTGA. The CDR3 nucleotides read TGTGCCAGCAGCTCGGACAGGGGTCGCACTGAAGCTTTCTTT. As protein: CASSSDRGRTEAFF. The full variable domain, in which reference TRBV7-3 and TRBJ1-1 provide the parts outside the CDR3, is GAGVSQTPSNKVTEKGKYVELRCDPISGHTALYWYRQSLGQGPEFLIYFQGTGAADDSGLPNDRFFAVRPEGSVSTLKIQRTERGDSAVYLCASSSDRGRTEAFFGQGTRLTVV.

The chain uses TRBV7-9 and TRBJ1-2; TRBD1 matches 7 bases. Trimming took 8 bases from V and 2 from J; bases not matched to a gene: 17. The CDR3 consists of 17 residues. Germline CDR1 reads SEHNR; CDR2 reads FQNEAQ (reference sequence). The DNA of the CDR3 is TGTGCCAGCCGCCTTAATCTAGGGACAGTGGAAAACTATGGCTACACCTTC. This translates into CASRLNLGTVENYGYTF.

The chain combines TRBV7-2 with TRBJ2-5; 10 bases align to TRBD2. With 2 bases clipped from V and 2 bases from J, the junction kept 2 bases outside the gene matches. Germline CDR1 is SGHTA and CDR2 is FQGNSA. This CDR3 has 15 residues. The CDR3 here is CASSLTSGAQETQYF. Here the CDR3 DNA reads TGTGCCAGCAGCTTAACTAGCGGGGCTCAAGAGACCCAGTACTTC.

The V call is TRBV6-2 or TRBV6-3, the J call TRBJ2-7; D remains unclear. Germline CDR1 is MNHEY and CDR2 is SVGEGT. V lost 0 bases, J lost 3 bases, and 18 bases lay in between. The CDR3 sequence is 17 residues long. CDR3 sequence: CASSYSRRPNYNYEQYF. DNA for the CDR3: TGTGCCAGCAGTTACTCGAGAAGACCCAACTACAACTACGAGCAGTACTTC.

This clone was counted a few times. The genes are TRBV4-2 and TRBJ1-2, with TRBD1 as a possible D gene (6 bases). V lost 4 bases and J 6 bases, leaving 18 bases between the germline ends. The germline CDR1 and CDR2 sequences are LGHNA and YNFKEQ. This CDR3 spans 15 amino acids. The CDR3 is CASSPRGTANHGYTF. In nucleotides, the CDR3 is TGTGCCAGCAGCCCGAGGGGGACCGCTAATCATGGCTACACCTTC.

V usage is TRBV5-1 and J usage is TRBJ2-1; 9 bases match TRBD1. The CDR3 runs to 15 residues. The germline CDR1 and CDR2 sequences are SGHRS and YFSETQ. The junction had 6 bases not matched to a gene; V was cut back by 4 bases and J by 4 bases. CDR3: CASSTRDRAYNEQFF. Here the CDR3 DNA reads TGCGCCAGCAGCACCCGGGACAGGGCGTACAATGAGCAGTTCTTC. Using reference TRBV5-1 and TRBJ2-1 for the parts outside the CDR3, the full variable domain is KAGVTQTPRYLIKTRGQQVTLSCSPISGHRSVSWYQQTPGQGLQFLFEYFSETQRNKGNFPGRFSGRQFSNSRSEMNVSTLELGDSALYLCASSTRDRAYNEQFFGPGTRLTVL.

This chain joins TRBV2 and TRBJ1-6; possibly TRBD1 for D (5 bases). The CDR3 is 14 amino acids. Trimming left V 4 bases short and J 7 bases short, with 11 bases between. Germline CDR1 is SNHLY and CDR2 is FYNNEI. CDR3 sequence: CASSGRAANSPLHF. CDR3 sequence (DNA): TGTGCCAGCAGTGGCAGGGCGGCAAATTCACCCCTCCACTTT. Together with reference TRBV2 and TRBJ1-6, the CDR3 gives the full variable domain: EPEVTQTPSHQVTQMGQEVILRCVPISNHLYFYWYRQILGQKVEFLVSFYNNEISEKSEIFDDQFSVERPDGSNFTLKIRSTKLEDSAMYFCASSGRAANSPLHFGNGTRLTVT.

This chain connects TRBV6-2 or TRBV6-3 to TRBJ2-7, with a possible D match to TRBD1 (6 bases). With 5 bases removed from V and 3 bases from J, the gap between germline ends came to 17 bases. The CDR3 has 15 amino acids. Germline V CDR1 and CDR2: MNHEY, SVGEGT. CDR3 amino acids: CASSLNREWDYEQYF. The CDR3, as DNA: TGTGCCAGCAGTCTAAACAGGGAATGGGACTACGAGCAGTACTTC.

V usage is TRBV27 and J usage is TRBJ2-4, with TRBD2 matching over 9 bases. This CDR3 region has 15 residues. Trimming took 7 bases from V and 3 from J; bases not matched to a gene: 7. In germline, CDR1 is MNHEY, CDR2 SMNVEV (reference sequence). Here the CDR3 DNA reads TGTGCCAGCAAGCTTAGCGGGGGAGTCAAAAACATTCAGTACTTC. Translating gives CASKLSGGVKNIQYF.

The rearrangement uses TRBV11-1 and TRBJ2-5; D possibly corresponds to TRBD2 (7 bases). Germline V gene lookup returns CDR1 SGHAT and CDR2 FQDESV (reference sequence). Deletions cut 3 bases from V and 2 bases from J, with 16 bases between. The CDR3 totals 16 residues. Written as DNA, the CDR3 is TGTGCCAGCAGCTTGGACGGGGGGAGGGGGCAAGAGACCCAGTACTTC. Residues: CASSLDGGRGQETQYF.

The chain couples TRBV12-5 to TRBJ1-1; a possible D gene is TRBD1 (6 bases). V lost 1 base and J lost 8, with 14 bases in between. Looked up from germline, CDR1 is LGHNT and CDR2 is FRNRAP. This CDR3 comprises 14 residues. Here the CDR3 DNA reads TGTGCTAGTGGTTTGGGCACAGGGAGATCGGAAGCTTTCTTT. Its translation: CASGLGTGRSEAFF.

V and J are TRBV27 and TRBJ2-5; D ambiguous. Trimming left V 5 bases short and J 1 base short, with 11 bases between. CDR1 MNHEY and CDR2 SMNVEV come from the germline V gene (reference sequence). The CDR3 extends over 14 amino acids. This CDR3 is CASSRRDTQETQYF. CDR3 sequence (DNA): TGTGCCAGCAGTCGGCGTGACACCCAAGAGACCCAGTACTTC.

This chain links TRBV7-9 with TRBJ2-7; 7 positions match TRBD2. Germline values: CDR1 SEHNR, CDR2 FQNEAQ (reference sequence). This CDR3 region has 15 residues. J lost 0 bases, V lost 5 bases, and 7 bases had no gene match. The CDR3 loop reads CASSLGDYSSYEQYF. The DNA of the CDR3 is TGTGCCAGCAGCCTAGGGGACTACAGCTCCTACGAGCAGTACTTC.

The chain combines TRBV5-1 with TRBJ2-2; TRBD1 is a possible D gene (6 bases). The germline V gene encodes CDR1 SGHRS and CDR2 YFSETQ. This CDR3 comprises 15 residues. V lost 4 bases to trimming and J lost 0 bases, with 10 bases between them. The CDR3 reads CASSLGHSNTGELFF. The CDR3 DNA follows: TGCGCCAGCAGCCTGGGACATTCGAACACCGGGGAGCTGTTTTTT.

J is TRBJ1-1 and V is TRBV2, with 7 positions matching TRBD1. V shed 6 bases and J 4 bases; nucleotides not matched to a gene: 2. CDR3 length equals 12 residues. The germline V gene has CDR1 SNHLY and CDR2 FYNNEI. The CDR3 spells CASRTGPTEAFF. The DNA for the CDR3 is TGTGCCAGCAGGACAGGGCCCACTGAAGCTTTCTTT.

Note on this clone: Different DNA sequences within this sample yield the same CDR3. V gene TRBV7-2 combines with J gene TRBJ1-1; D perhaps matches TRBD1 (6 bases). Germline V gives CDR1 SGHTA, CDR2 FQGNSA. The CDR3 is made up of 14 amino acids. V gave up 5 bases and J gave up 1 base, with 11 bases separating them. This CDR3 is CASSPRQENTEAFF. The CDR3 DNA reads TGTGCCAGCAGCCCTAGACAGGAGAACACTGAAGCTTTCTTT.

The chain employs TRBV4-3 and TRBJ2-2, with D perhaps matching TRBD1 (5 bases). This CDR3 spans 14 amino acids. Germline V gene lookup returns CDR1 LGHNA and CDR2 YSLEER. V was cut by 6 bases and J by 8 bases, with 16 bases left in between. The CDR3 sequence is CASRQGSLTGELFF. The CDR3 DNA reads as TGCGCCAGCAGGCAGGGAAGTCTCACAGGGGAGCTGTTTTTT.